The 20 T cell receptor beta chains below were found in one sample sequenced in a study of T cell responses to AZD1222 COVID-19 vaccine. Produced via immunoSEQ multiplex PCR; TCRdb's table is partial and in-frame only. Here the sample spans about 110,000 clones, nearly 90% being singletons. This specimen consisted of peripheral blood, obtained 28 days after the second AZD1222 dose. These receptor sequences come from an adult who received the AZD1222 COVID-19 vaccine.

The chain couples TRBV18 to TRBJ2-7, with D possibly matching TRBD2 (6 bases). Germline CDR1 and CDR2: KGHSH and LQKENI. The V gene lost 3 bases and the J gene lost 3 bases, with 9 bases spanning the gap. This CDR3 has 13 residues. The CDR3 region is CASSPEGFYEQYF. The CDR3 DNA sequence: TGTGCCAGCTCACCGGAGGGTTTCTACGAGCAGTACTTC.

The CDR3 loop reads CASSRGAGQSYEQYF. CDR3 in DNA: TGTGCCAGCAGCCGAGGGGCGGGGCAATCCTACGAGCAGTACTTC. This sequence joins TRBV3-1 (or the pseudogene TRBV3-2) and TRBJ2-7; D is possibly TRBD2 (6 bases). The CDR3 runs to 15 residues. Trimming stripped 4 bases from V and 1 base from J, with 14 bases between. Germline lookup yields CDR1 LGHDT and CDR2 YNNKEL (reference sequence).

The rearrangement joins TRBV2 to TRBJ2-7; TRBD2 agrees at 8 bases. V dropped 7 bases and J dropped 0; count of bases not matched to a gene: 5. The germline CDR1 and CDR2 sequences are SNHLY and FYNNEI. The CDR3 length is 14 residues. The CDR3 DNA reads TGTGCCAGCAAAGCGGGAGCCAGCTCCTACGAGCAGTACTTC. This sequence encodes CASKAGASSYEQYF.

The J gene is TRBJ2-5, the V gene TRBV27; TRBD2 matches at 8 bases. The length of the CDR3 is 15 residues. Germline V gene lookup returns CDR1 MNHEY and CDR2 SMNVEV (reference sequence). The V and J ends lost 4 bases and 4 bases, in that order; junction bases with no gene match: 8. The CDR3 reads CASSYAGGAAETQYF. The CDR3 nucleotides are TGTGCCAGCAGTTACGCCGGGGGGGCCGCAGAGACCCAGTACTTC.

The chain employs TRBV27 and TRBJ2-7; 9 bases are a match to TRBD1. The CDR3 contains 15 residues. Germline V gene lookup returns CDR1 MNHEY and CDR2 SMNVEV (reference sequence). V dropped 5 bases and J dropped 3; count of bases not matched to a gene: 8. CDR3 sequence: CASSQTGTGIYEQYF. Here the CDR3 DNA reads TGTGCCAGCAGTCAAACCGGGACAGGGATCTACGAGCAGTACTTC.

In its sample, this clone was seen once. V and J are TRBV10-1 and TRBJ2-7; 10 bases match TRBD1. V gave up 3 bases and J gave up 3 bases; unmatched junction bases: 11. CDR1 WNHNN and CDR2 SYGVQD come from the germline V gene (reference sequence). CDR3 length: 17 residues. This CDR3 reads CASSDPGTGARGYEQYF. The CDR3 coding sequence is TGCGCCAGCAGTGACCCGGGGACAGGGGCGCGCGGCTACGAGCAGTACTTC.

In DNA form, the CDR3 reads TGTGCCAGTAGGGGGTACAATGAGCAGTTCTTC. This codes for CASRGYNEQFF. This chain uses TRBV19 with TRBJ2-1; D call uncertain. V lost 6 bases, J lost 4 bases, and 4 bases lay in between. Germline-derived CDR1 and CDR2 are LNHDA and SQIVND (reference sequence). The CDR3 runs 11 residues.

The rearrangement links TRBV27 to TRBJ2-7; D assignment may be TRBD1 or TRBD2 (5 bases each). V was clipped by 5 bases and J by 9 bases, with 20 bases between them. The CDR3 spans 14 residues. Germline V gene data show CDR1 as MNHEY and CDR2 as SMNVEV (reference sequence). CDR3 amino acids: CASSAAGTVLGQYF. CDR3 nucleotides: TGTGCCAGCAGTGCGGCCGGGACCGTCCTTGGGCAGTACTTC.

J is TRBJ2-5 and V is TRBV7-3; possibly TRBD1 for D (5 bases). Trimming removed 5 bases from V and 5 bases from J, with 15 bases in between. The CDR3 loop spans 14 amino acids. Germline V lookup: CDR1 SGHTA, CDR2 FQGTGA. The chain's CDR3 is CASSNATVVETQYF. In nucleotides, the CDR3 is TGTGCCAGCAGCAACGCGACAGTGGTTGAGACCCAGTACTTC.

The rearrangement uses TRBV30 and TRBJ1-3, with D uncertain. Between the trimmed V and J ends, which lost 2 bases and 4 bases, there was a span of 18 bases. There are 16 residues in the CDR3. Per germline, CDR1 GTSNPN and CDR2 SVGIG (reference sequence). The CDR3 nucleotides are TGTGCCTGGAGTTATAGCGCCGGGCTCGGGGGAAACACCATATATTTT. It encodes CAWSYSAGLGGNTIYF.

The V and J genes are TRBV7-2 and TRBJ1-6, with D maybe TRBD1 (6 bases). V lost 1 base, J lost 9 bases, and 16 bases lay in between. Germline V gene data show CDR1 as SGHTA and CDR2 as FQGNSA. The CDR3 has 16 residues. The CDR3 loop is CASSLGPTGTSSPLHF. DNA of the CDR3: TGTGCCAGCAGCTTAGGACCCACAGGGACGAGTTCACCCCTCCACTTT.

This clone has a single count. The rearrangement joins TRBV6-2 or TRBV6-3 to TRBJ1-5, with D tentatively TRBD1 (6 bases). Germline V gene data show CDR1 as MNHEY and CDR2 as SVGEGT. CDR3 length equals 15 residues. The V and J ends lost 2 bases and 0 bases respectively, with 8 bases between them. The CDR3 here is CASSYRQDSNQPQHF. The CDR3 region has the DNA TGTGCCAGCAGTTACCGACAGGATAGCAATCAGCCCCAGCATTTT.

This clone has just a few counts. V usage is TRBV7-9 and J usage is TRBJ1-1, with D possibly TRBD1 on 6 matching bases. This CDR3 comprises 16 residues. In germline, CDR1 is SEHNR, CDR2 FQNEAQ (reference sequence). V was trimmed by 1 base and J by 4 bases, leaving 16 bases between them. CDR3 nucleotides: TGTGCCAGCAGCTTAGAGGCCGCCTTAGGGGGCACTGAAGCTTTCTTT. Residues: CASSLEAALGGTEAFF.

This rearrangement joins TRBV9 to TRBJ1-4; D call uncertain. This CDR3 comprises 14 residues. CDR1 is SGDLS and CDR2 is YYNGEE in the germline V gene. Deletions cut 0 bases from V and 6 bases from J, with 9 bases between. CDR3 in amino acids: CASSVEAQDEKLFF. CDR3 in DNA: TGTGCCAGCAGCGTAGAAGCCCAGGATGAAAAACTGTTTTTT.

V and J are TRBV3-1 (or the pseudogene TRBV3-2) and TRBJ1-4; TRBD1 aligns across 9 bases. V gave up 2 bases and J gave up 4 bases; unmatched junction bases: 2. The CDR3 extends over 15 amino acids. Germline CDR1 reads LGHDT; CDR2 reads YNNKEL (reference sequence). Here the CDR3 reads CASSQTGGVNEKLFF. The CDR3 DNA reads as TGTGCCAGCAGCCAAACAGGGGGCGTTAATGAAAAACTGTTTTTT.

The CDR3 reads CASSLRTTGTVYEQYF. CDR3 bases: TGTGCCAGCAGTTTACGGACAACGGGGACGGTCTACGAGCAGTACTTC. This sequence joins TRBV27 and TRBJ2-7, with D perhaps being TRBD1 or TRBD2 (5 bases each). CDR1 is MNHEY and CDR2 is SMNVEV in the germline V gene (reference sequence). V was cut by 2 bases and J by 3 bases, with 17 bases left in between. The CDR3 has 16 amino acids.

The chain has TRBV30 and TRBJ2-7; no definite D call. The CDR3 loop spans 11 amino acids. Germline CDR1 and CDR2: GTSNPN and SVGIG (reference sequence). With 5 bases removed from V and 4 bases from J, the gap between germline ends came to 9 bases. The DNA of the CDR3 is TGTGCCTGGGGCGCCCCTTACGAGCAGTACTTC. Translating it yields CAWGAPYEQYF. The full variable domain, with the rest looked up from reference TRBV30 and TRBJ2-7, is SQTIHQWPATLVQPVGSPLSLECTVEGTSNPNLYWYRQAAGRGLQLLFYSVGIGQISSEVPQNLSASRPQDRQFILSSKKLLLSDSGFYLCAWGAPYEQYFGPGTRLTVT.

The chain recombines TRBV15 with TRBJ2-1, with 11 bases identical to TRBD2. V shed 2 bases and J 7 bases; nucleotides not matched to a gene: 4. CDR1 and CDR2 from the germline V gene are LNHNV and YYDKDF (reference sequence). The CDR3 extends over 15 amino acids. The CDR3 DNA follows: TGTGCCACCAGCAGACTAGCGGGGGGATGGAATGAGCAGTTCTTC. This codes for CATSRLAGGWNEQFF.

V is TRBV5-1 and J is TRBJ1-2; D is ambiguous. CDR1 is SGHRS, CDR2 YFSETQ, per germline. The CDR3 covers 13 residues. Trimming shortened V by 0 bases and J by 6 bases, and 9 bases separated the two germline ends. CDR3 region: CASSLGGSNGYTF. DNA for the CDR3: TGCGCCAGCAGCTTGGGAGGGTCTAATGGCTACACCTTC.

The chain links TRBV18 to TRBJ2-1; 10 bases match TRBD1. The germline V gene has CDR1 KGHSH and CDR2 LQKENI. This CDR3 spans 15 amino acids. Trimming at V came to 5 bases and at J to 7 bases, leaving 8 bases not matched to a gene. DNA of the CDR3: TGTGCCAGCTCATCTGGGACAGGGGTGTGGAATGAGCAGTTCTTC. This sequence encodes CASSSGTGVWNEQFF.